These 8 T cell receptor beta chains were all obtained from the same sample, sequenced in a study of shared clonotypes between healthy human individuals. Measured with immunoSEQ multiplex PCR; TCRdb has only the in-frame clones, and not every one. The data show about 480,000 clones, with around 74% seen just once and approximately 13% held by the top ten. Sequencing input: PBMCs. The receptor source for this set is a woman in her 40s in good health. Some clones in this sample may be carry-over from other donors' samples.

The V gene is TRBV28, the J gene TRBJ2-1; D may be TRBD2 (6 bases). The CDR3 loop spans 19 amino acids. V lost 0 bases and J lost 8, with 26 bases in between. From germline, CDR1 is MDHEN and CDR2 SYDVKM. In nucleotides, the CDR3 is TGTGCCAGCAGTTTATGGGGGATCTCTTCCCGGGGGAAAATCGATGAGCAGTTCTTC. This encodes CASSLWGISSRGKIDEQFF. Full variable domain (outside the CDR3, taken from reference TRBV28 and TRBJ2-1): DVKVTQSSRYLVKRTGEKVFLECVQDMDHENMFWYRQDPGLGLRLIYFSYDVKMKEKGDIPEGYSVSREKKERFSLILESASTNQTSMYLCASSLWGISSRGKIDEQFFGPGTRLTVL.

CDR3 region: CASSSGGLSAYEQYF. CDR3 bases: TGTGCCAGCAGCTCCGGGGGACTATCTGCCTACGAGCAGTACTTC. The chain combines TRBV28 with TRBJ2-7, with TRBD2 matching over 7 bases. Germline CDR1 reads MDHEN; CDR2 reads SYDVKM. V was clipped by 6 bases and J by 2 bases; unmatched bases: 10. The CDR3 is 15 residues long.

The rearrangement uses TRBV6-1 and TRBJ2-5; D gene ambiguous. Trimming took 3 bases from V and 4 from J, leaving 6 bases between them. In germline, CDR1 is MNHNS, CDR2 SASEGT. This CDR3 is built from 12 residues. DNA of the CDR3: TGTGCCAGCAGTGATGTTGGAGAGACCCAGTACTTC. Its protein product is CASSDVGETQYF.

V gene TRBV29-1 combines with J gene TRBJ2-5, with 7 bases that match TRBD1. The germline V gene encodes CDR1 SQVTM and CDR2 ANQGSEA. This CDR3 contains 15 residues. Losses at the gene ends were 0 bases for V and 0 bases for J; bases not matched to a gene: 4. DNA for the CDR3: TGCAGCGTTGAAGATAGACAGGGAAACCAAGAGACCCAGTACTTC. Protein: CSVEDRQGNQETQYF.

This clone was counted only a few times. V and J are TRBV9 and TRBJ1-1; possible D gene TRBD1, 5 bases. The V gene lost 3 bases and the J gene lost 4 bases, with 13 bases spanning the gap. This CDR3 has 14 residues. In germline, CDR1 is SGDLS, CDR2 YYNGEE. CDR3 residues: CASSGPWGGTEAFF. DNA of the CDR3: TGTGCCAGCAGCGGACCGTGGGGGGGCACTGAAGCTTTCTTT.

This chain uses TRBV7-2 with TRBJ2-7; D is uncertain. V was trimmed by 3 bases and J by 4 bases, leaving 13 bases between them. CDR1 is SGHTA, CDR2 FQGNSA, per germline. The CDR3 sequence is 14 residues long. CDR3 coding DNA: TGTGCCAGCAGCTTGGCGATAGGAAGGTACGAGCAGTACTTC. Translating gives CASSLAIGRYEQYF. The whole variable domain, filled in from reference TRBV7-2 and TRBJ2-7, reads GAGVSQSPSNKVTEKGKDVELRCDPISGHTALYWYRQSLGQGLEFLIYFQGNSAPDKSGLPSDRFSAERTGGSVSTLTIQRTQQEDSAVYLCASSLAIGRYEQYFGPGTRLTVT.

This clone was detected only once. The chain recombines TRBV28 with TRBJ1-5, with D maybe TRBD1 (5 bases). The length of the CDR3 is 15 residues. CDR1 is MDHEN, CDR2 SYDVKM, per germline. V lost 2 bases and J lost 2, with 10 bases in between. The CDR3 sequence is CASSLKWGGNQPQHF. CDR3 bases: TGTGCCAGCAGTTTAAAGTGGGGGGGCAATCAGCCCCAGCATTTT. The variable domain in full, completed from reference TRBV28 and TRBJ1-5, reads DVKVTQSSRYLVKRTGEKVFLECVQDMDHENMFWYRQDPGLGLRLIYFSYDVKMKEKGDIPEGYSVSREKKERFSLILESASTNQTSMYLCASSLKWGGNQPQHFGDGTRLSIL.

The rearrangement links TRBV5-1 to TRBJ2-6; 7 nucleotides align to TRBD1. There are 17 residues in the CDR3. Germline V gene data show CDR1 as SGHRS and CDR2 as YFSETQ. The V segment lost 0 bases and the J segment 1 base; nucleotides outside the gene matches: 4. In DNA, the CDR3 is TGCGCCAGCAGCTTGGCTCCACAGGGGTCTGGGGCCAACGTCCTGACTTTC. This codes for CASSLAPQGSGANVLTF.